These 9 T cell receptor beta chains came from one sample sequenced in a study of blood T cells in healthy people across ages. With a J-beta primer mix and a sample-barcoded 5' primer, a second PCR ran about 7 to 11 cycles. One entry per CDR3 protein results from TCRdb running MiXCR on the 5' RACE reads. The table records 550,000 to 750,000 distinct CDR3 sequences, roughly 20% of them present only once. The sample taken for sequencing was blood. The origin of the receptors is a man in his sixties or seventies in good health.

This clonotype was recorded a few times. The genes are TRBV7-3 and TRBJ2-5; D remains ambiguous. V shed 5 bases and J shed 5 bases, with 9 bases lying between them. The CDR3 loop spans 12 amino acids. Germline V gene data show CDR1 as SGHTA and CDR2 as FQGTGA. The chain's CDR3 is CASSGMFETQYF. The CDR3, as DNA: TGTGCCAGCAGCGGAATGTTTGAGACCCAGTACTTC.

This clonotype was observed a handful of times. This chain joins TRBV6-6 and TRBJ1-1, with 10 bases identical to TRBD1. J lost 1 base, V lost 0 bases, and 5 bases had no gene match. Germline values: CDR1 MNHNY, CDR2 SVGAGI (reference sequence). The CDR3 loop spans 17 amino acids. As DNA, the CDR3 is TGTGCCAGCAGTTACTCACCCCGGACAGGGGGGAACACTGAAGCTTTCTTT. Translated: CASSYSPRTGGNTEAFF.

This clonotype was observed a few times. The V and J genes are TRBV3-1 and TRBJ1-1, with no clear D. The CDR3 contains 14 residues. Trimming left V 7 bases short and J 4 bases short, with 16 bases between. The germline CDR1 and CDR2 sequences are LGHDT and YNNKEL (reference sequence). The DNA for the CDR3 is TGTGCCAGCACCCAGGCCCGGGGAGGCACTGAAGCTTTCTTT. This encodes CASTQARGGTEAFF.

This clonotype was detected many times. One end of the junction varies from germline; a read error may be responsible. V gene TRBV7-2 combines with J gene TRBJ1-1, with a tentative D call TRBD1 (5 bases). The CDR3 has 11 residues. CDR1 SGHTA and CDR2 FQGNSA come from the germline V gene. CDR3 in amino acids: CASSISRQSIF. CDR3 coding DNA: TGTGCCAGCAGCATCTCCCGACAGAGTATCTTT. The variable domain in full, completed from reference TRBV7-2 and TRBJ1-1, reads GAGVSQSPSNKVTEKGKDVELRCDPISGHTALYWYRQSLGQGLEFLIYFQGNSAPDKSGLPSDRFSAERTGGSVSTLTIQRTQQEDSAVYLCASSISRQSIFGQGTRLTVV.

This clonotype turned up a few times. This chain joins TRBV4-3 and TRBJ2-3; D not certain. CDR1 is LGHNA, CDR2 YSLEER, per germline. The V end lost 4 bases, the J end lost 2 bases, and 13 bases lay between the germline ends. The CDR3 runs to 15 residues. The CDR3 here is CASSPGRSFTDTQYF. The CDR3 nucleotides are TGCGCCAGCAGCCCGGGCCGTTCTTTCACAGATACGCAGTATTTT.

The CDR3 protein is CASSPGRSRVYEQYF. Here the CDR3 DNA reads TGTGCCAGCAGCCCCGGGCGCTCTAGGGTCTACGAGCAGTACTTC. The chain employs TRBV7-2 and TRBJ2-5; unclear D gene. The better agreement between TRBJ2-7 and the DNA end casts doubt on the J call. The CDR3 loop spans 15 amino acids. Germline V gives CDR1 SGHTA, CDR2 FQGNSA.

This clonotype was found a few times. V and J are TRBV28 and TRBJ2-1; D may be TRBD1 (5 bases). V lost 3 bases, J lost 2 bases, and 17 bases lay in between. CDR1 MDHEN and CDR2 SYDVKM come from the germline V gene. The CDR3 runs to 17 residues. CDR3 loop: CASSLVDKNLAYNEQFF. The CDR3 nucleotides are TGTGCCAGCAGTTTGGTGGACAAGAACCTAGCCTACAATGAGCAGTTCTTC.

The gene calls are TRBV10-3 and TRBJ1-2, with D possibly being TRBD1 (6 bases). The CDR3 has 13 residues. Trimming took off 3 bases at V and 4 bases at J, with 9 bases between the two ends. Germline-derived CDR1 and CDR2 are ENHRY and SYGVKD. The chain's CDR3 is CAISEQGSYGYTF. In DNA form, the CDR3 reads TGTGCCATCAGTGAACAGGGAAGCTATGGCTACACCTTC.

This clonotype has only a few counts. V is TRBV4-2 and J is TRBJ2-5; TRBD2 agrees at 7 bases. CDR1 is LGHNA, CDR2 YNFKEQ, per germline. V lost 3 bases to trimming and J lost 1 base; unmatched junction nucleotides: 5. The CDR3 is 15 amino acids. CDR3 sequence (DNA): TGTGCCAGCAGCCAGTCTAGCGGTTTCCAAGAGACCCAGTACTTC. Its protein is CASSQSSGFQETQYF.